This is a list of T cell receptor beta chains from one sample in a study of blood T cell repertoires in COVID-19. Sequencing was performed with immunoSEQ multiplex PCR; in TCRdb, only in-frame clones are kept and a portion is missing. The repertoire includes tens of thousands of clones, roughly 80% of them detected once, and 18% sits in the top ten. Sample: peripheral blood. The receptors were sampled from a woman aged 55 to 70 with acute or convalescent COVID-19. CDR3s include the opening cysteine and the closing phenylalanine or tryptophan. A D gene is named only where the DNA matches it firmly. Some rows have no size entry. The others give once, few or many, or a class for an expanded clone.

.,.,TRBV7-9,TRBJ2-5,CASSPGLRETQYF,TGTGCCAGCAGCCCCGGGTTGCGGGAGACCCAGTACTTC
TRBD1,.,TRBV15,TRBJ1-4,CATSGQEATNEKLFF,TGTGCCACCAGCGGACAGGAGGCAACTAATGAAAAACTGTTTTTT
.,.,TRBV6-1,TRBJ1-3,CASSEPSSSGNTIYF,TGTGCCAGCAGTGAGCCTTCGAGCTCTGGAAACACCATATATTTT
TRBD1,.,TRBV2,TRBJ1-4,CASYSDRADEKLFF,TGTGCCAGCTATTCGGACAGGGCCGACGAAAAACTGTTTTTT
.,.,TRBV29-1,TRBJ2-7,CSVRGTDNYEQYF,TGCAGCGTCCGGGGGACAGACAACTACGAGCAGTACTTC
.,.,TRBV18,TRBJ1-2,CASSPRAGDGYTF,TGTGCCAGCTCACCACGCGCAGGGGATGGCTACACCTTC
.,.,TRBV19,TRBJ1-5,CASSVREADQPQHF,TGTGCCAGTAGTGTTAGGGAGGCTGATCAGCCCCAGCATTTT
TRBD1,.,TRBV5-6,TRBJ1-1,CASSLAGGGLEAFF,TGTGCCAGCAGCTTGGCAGGGGGCGGCCTTGAAGCTTTCTTT
.,.,TRBV5-1,TRBJ2-7,CASSLDREQYF,TGCGCCAGCAGCTTGGATCGCGAGCAGTACTTC
.,few,TRBV18,TRBJ1-6,CASSPASGGNSPLHF,TGTGCCAGCTCACCAGCCTCGGGCGGGAATTCACCCCTCCACTTT
TRBD1,.,TRBV5-1,TRBJ1-6,CASSLAGQGRSPLHF,TGCGCCAGCAGCTTGGCGGGACAGGGTCGGTCACCCCTCCACTTT
.,.,TRBV30,TRBJ1-4,CAWRTGGVEKLFF,TGTGCCTGGAGGACGGGGGGGGTTGAAAAACTGTTTTTT
.,.,TRBV10-3,TRBJ2-1,CAISDKGGSYNEQFF,TGTGCCATCAGTGACAAGGGGGGGTCCTACAATGAGCAGTTCTTC
TRBD1,.,TRBV29-1,TRBJ1-5,CSVEGGTGSGQPQHF,TGCAGCGTTGAGGGAGGGACAGGGTCTGGTCAGCCCCAGCATTTT
TRBD1,.,TRBV3-1/TRBV3-2,TRBJ1-2,CASSPRLGQGADGYTF,TGTGCCAGCAGCCCGCGTTTGGGACAGGGGGCCGATGGCTACACCTTC
TRBD1,.,TRBV7-9,TRBJ2-3,CASSHEGQSTDTQYF,TGTGCCAGCAGTCACGAGGGACAGAGCACAGATACGCAGTATTTT
TRBD2,.,TRBV5-1,TRBJ2-5,CASSKAGGPSGETQYF,TGCGCCAGCAGTAAAGCGGGGGGGCCTTCCGGAGAGACCCAGTACTTC
.,.,TRBV24-1,TRBJ2-5,CATSDRETQYF,TGTGCCACCAGTGATCGAGAGACCCAGTACTTC
.,.,TRBV4-1,TRBJ1-4,CASSQPPTQPHNEKLFF,TGCGCCAGCAGCCAACCGCCTACACAGCCTCACAACGAAAAACTGTTTTTT
TRBD1,.,TRBV29-1,TRBJ1-6,CSVEVGTGKGSPLHF,TGCAGCGTTGAGGTGGGGACAGGGAAAGGATCACCCCTCCACTTT
.,.,TRBV2,TRBJ2-2,CASSVEGARTGELFF,TGTGCCAGCAGTGTGGAGGGGGCGCGTACCGGGGAGCTGTTTTTT
.,.,TRBV7-8,TRBJ1-1,CASSLKGKYTEAFF,TGTGCCAGCAGCTTAAAGGGGAAGTACACTGAAGCTTTCTTT
TRBD1,.,TRBV28,TRBJ1-5,CASIRDREQPQHF,TGTGCCAGCATCCGGGACAGGGAGCAGCCCCAGCATTTT
.,.,TRBV5-6,TRBJ1-5,CASSLLGRGNQPQHF,TGTGCCAGCAGCTTGCTTGGCAGGGGCAATCAGCCCCAGCATTTT
TRBD2,.,TRBV19,TRBJ2-1,CASRGGGPLDNEQFF,TGTGCCTCACGAGGCGGGGGGCCCCTCGACAATGAGCAGTTCTTC
TRBD1,.,TRBV3-1/TRBV3-2,TRBJ1-1,CASSQNRGQAFF,TGTGCCAGCAGCCAGAACAGGGGGCAAGCTTTCTTT
.,.,TRBV12-2,TRBJ2-2,CASRLNSSGELFF,TGTGCAAGTCGCTTAAACTCGTCCGGGGAGCTGTTTTTT
.,many,TRBV30,TRBJ1-1,CAWSGGFTEAFF,TGTGCCTGGAGTGGCGGTTTTACTGAAGCTTTCTTT
.,.,TRBV12-3/TRBV12-4,TRBJ2-2,CASTLFNTGELFF,TGTGCCAGCACCCTTTTCAACACCGGGGAGCTGTTTTTT
.,.,TRBV9,TRBJ2-5,CASSQINLQGRDEETQYF,TGTGCCAGCAGCCAGATAAACTTACAGGGAAGGGACGAAGAGACCCAGTACTTC
.,.,TRBV6-4,TRBJ2-3,CASSPSVAAYTDTQYF,TGTGCCAGCAGTCCCTCGGTAGCGGCCTACACAGATACGCAGTATTTT
TRBD1,.,TRBV11-2,TRBJ1-5,CASSPTGDSNQPQHF,TGTGCCAGCAGTCCGACAGGGGATAGCAATCAGCCCCAGCATTTT
TRBD2,.,TRBV4-1,TRBJ2-5,CASSPGRGLGETQYF,TGCGCCAGCAGTCCGGGGAGGGGCCTGGGGGAGACCCAGTACTTC
TRBD1,.,TRBV7-2,TRBJ2-1,CASSADRGSYNEQFF,TGTGCCAGCAGCGCGGACAGGGGAAGCTACAATGAGCAGTTCTTC
TRBD1,.,TRBV6-6,TRBJ2-5,CAHRGQGAMETQYF,TGTGCCCACAGGGGACAGGGGGCAATGGAGACCCAGTACTTC
TRBD1,many,TRBV5-1,TRBJ1-5,CASSLGDREGNQPQHF,TGCGCCAGCAGCTTGGGAGACAGGGAGGGCAATCAGCCCCAGCATTTT
TRBD1,few,TRBV19,TRBJ1-1,CASSSAGTAAYTEAFF,TGTGCCAGTAGCAGCGCGGGGACAGCCGCGTACACTGAAGCTTTCTTT
.,.,TRBV11-2,TRBJ2-2,CASSLSRDSFIPNTGELFF,TGTGCCAGCAGCTTATCCCGGGACTCCTTTATCCCGAACACCGGGGAGCTGTTTTTT
TRBD1,.,TRBV5-6,TRBJ2-2,CASSGHGDLRGRSGELFF,TGTGCCAGCAGCGGTCATGGGGATTTGAGGGGGCGGTCCGGGGAGCTGTTTTTT
.,.,TRBV18,TRBJ2-7,CASSPQGNPYEQYF,TGTGCCAGCTCACCACAGGGGAATCCCTACGAGCAGTACTTC
TRBD1,.,TRBV18,TRBJ1-4,CASSFTGAGEKLFF,TGTGCCAGCTCCTTTACAGGGGCGGGCGAAAAACTGTTTTTT
TRBD1,.,TRBV6-4,TRBJ1-5,CASSGQGGQPQHF,TGTGCCAGTTCTGGACAGGGAGGACAGCCCCAGCATTTT
TRBD1,.,TRBV5-6,TRBJ2-5,CASSGAGQSRGLEETQYF,TGTGCCAGCAGCGGAGCTGGACAGTCTAGGGGGCTAGAAGAGACCCAGTACTTC
.,.,TRBV5-6,TRBJ1-1,CASNGLGSGGDTEAFF,TGTGCCAGCAACGGATTGGGATCGGGAGGAGACACTGAAGCTTTCTTT
TRBD1,.,TRBV18,TRBJ1-2,CASSPLQGYYGYTF,TGTGCCAGCTCACCCTTACAGGGGTACTATGGCTACACCTTC
.,.,TRBV2,TRBJ1-1,CASSAYPPGMNTEAFF,TGTGCCAGCAGTGCCTATCCGCCGGGGATGAACACTGAAGCTTTCTTT
.,few,TRBV6-6,TRBJ1-1,CASSQLGGEGIMNTEAFF,TGTGCCAGCAGTCAATTGGGGGGGGAGGGAATTATGAACACTGAAGCTTTCTTT
.,.,TRBV7-2,TRBJ1-3,CASSLDSGSGNTIYF,TGTGCCAGCAGCTTAGATAGCGGTTCTGGAAACACCATATATTTT
.,.,TRBV18,TRBJ2-5,CASSPITQQETQYF,TGTGCCAGCTCACCAATAACACAACAAGAGACCCAGTACTTC
TRBD1,.,TRBV24-1,TRBJ2-7,CATSDPRPGQGSYEQYF,TGTGCCACCAGTGATCCTCGACCGGGACAGGGATCCTACGAGCAGTACTTC
.,few,TRBV4-1,TRBJ2-5,CASSQEGITAGETQYF,TGCGCCAGCAGCCAAGAGGGGATAACGGCGGGGGAGACCCAGTACTTC
TRBD1,.,TRBV6-2/TRBV6-3,TRBJ1-2,CASSYGTENTYGYTF,TGTGCCAGCAGTTACGGGACAGAGAATACCTATGGCTACACCTTC
TRBD1,.,TRBV7-9,TRBJ1-2,CASSPGQGAGYTF,TGTGCCAGCAGCCCGGGACAGGGGGCTGGCTACACCTTC
.,.,TRBV28,TRBJ2-1,CASMRYNEQFF,TGTGCCAGCATGAGGTACAATGAGCAGTTCTTC
TRBD1,.,TRBV5-6,TRBJ1-2,CASSFFDRGLGGYTF,TGTGCCAGCAGCTTTTTTGACAGGGGGCTTGGTGGCTACACCTTC
.,.,TRBV14,TRBJ1-1,CASSPRTGVNTEAFF,TGTGCCAGCAGCCCCAGAACAGGAGTGAACACTGAAGCTTTCTTT
TRBD1,.,TRBV6-6,TRBJ2-3,CASSQKIGTGVTDTQYF,TGTGCCAGCAGTCAAAAAATTGGGACAGGGGTGACAGATACGCAGTATTTT
TRBD1,.,TRBV5-5,TRBJ1-1,CASSFFTGGSEAFF,TGTGCCAGCAGCTTCTTTACAGGGGGATCTGAAGCTTTCTTT
.,.,TRBV29-1,TRBJ1-1,CSVEEETTEAFF,TGCAGCGTTGAGGAGGAGACCACTGAAGCTTTCTTT